The 15 T cell receptor beta chains below were found in one sample sequenced in a study of technical replicates of blood from four donors. TCRdb's table, derived via immunoSEQ multiplex PCR, lists solely in-frame clones and lacks some. Here the sample spans roughly 97,000 clones, approximately 96% being singletons. Sequencing was done on a sample of T cells isolated from PBMCs. These receptors were collected from a human donor in good health.

The V and J genes are TRBV27 and TRBJ2-2; a possible D gene is TRBD1 (6 bases). The CDR3 runs 13 residues. Germline V gene sequence: CDR1 MNHEY, CDR2 SMNVEV (reference sequence). V lost 3 bases, J lost 6 bases, and 8 bases lay in between. The CDR3 sequence: CASSFSGAGELFF. DNA of the CDR3: TGTGCCAGCAGTTTCTCAGGGGCCGGGGAGCTGTTTTTT.

This clone was picked up one time. The CDR3 sequence is CASSEASTTQETQYF. Here the CDR3 DNA reads TGTGCCAGCAGTGAAGCCTCAACTACGCAGGAGACCCAGTACTTC. V is TRBV2 and J is TRBJ2-5, with unresolved D. Trimming removed 0 bases from V and 5 bases from J, with 13 bases in between. This CDR3 comprises 15 residues. The germline CDR1 and CDR2 sequences are SNHLY and FYNNEI.

This chain links TRBV28 with TRBJ2-1, with TRBD2 matching 7 bases. There are 14 residues in the CDR3. V gave up 8 bases and J gave up 2 bases; unmatched junction bases: 6. Germline assignment: CDR1 MDHEN and CDR2 SYDVKM. CDR3 nucleotide sequence: TGTGCCAGCGGGACTACAACTACCTACAATGAGCAGTTCTTC. Translated, it gives CASGTTTTYNEQFF.

The gene calls are TRBV4-3 and TRBJ1-2, with 7 bases fitting TRBD1. Germline V lookup: CDR1 LGHNA, CDR2 YSLEER. CDR3 length: 15 residues. Losses at the gene ends were 0 bases for V and 8 bases for J; bases not matched to a gene: 9. The CDR3: CASSQDRDRDRGYTF. In DNA form, the CDR3 reads TGCGCCAGCAGCCAAGATAGAGACAGGGATAGAGGCTACACCTTC.

The rearrangement joins TRBV7-3 to TRBJ2-3, with 7 positions matching TRBD2. This CDR3 has 16 residues. CDR1 is SGHTA, CDR2 FQGTGA, per germline. V lost 2 bases to trimming and J lost 5 bases; unmatched junction nucleotides: 10. CDR3 in DNA: TGTGCCAGCAGCTTATTCAGCGGGAATAGTGGAGATACGCAGTATTTT. Its protein is CASSLFSGNSGDTQYF.

The chain links TRBV28 to TRBJ1-2; no definite D call. V was shortened by 10 bases and J by 0 bases, with 21 bases between the two germline ends. CDR1 is MDHEN, CDR2 SYDVKM, per germline. The CDR3 runs to 16 residues. The DNA for the CDR3 is TGTGCCACCCAAGCCCCGAGGACTAATACTAACTATGGCTACACCTTC. It encodes CATQAPRTNTNYGYTF.

The chain has TRBV7-2 and TRBJ2-1; 8 bases line up with TRBD2. Trimming removed 6 bases from V and 0 bases from J; junction bases left unmatched: 10. This CDR3 contains 17 residues. Germline CDR1 is SGHTA and CDR2 is FQGNSA. CDR3 nucleotides: TGTGCCAGCAGTCTATCGCTAGCGGGTATCTCCTACAATGAGCAGTTCTTC. The encoded protein is CASSLSLAGISYNEQFF.

CDR3 nucleotides: TGCAGCGTTGAAGTTCTAGTTGACACAGATACGCAGTATTTT. This sequence encodes CSVEVLVDTDTQYF. The V and J genes are TRBV29-1 and TRBJ2-3; D gene ambiguous. V shed 1 base and J shed 2 bases, with 10 bases lying between them. CDR3 length: 14 residues. Germline V gene lookup returns CDR1 SQVTM and CDR2 ANQGSEA.

J is TRBJ1-5 and V is TRBV19; D is unresolved. This CDR3 comprises 15 residues. Trimming left V 3 bases short and J 0 bases short, with 9 bases between. CDR1 LNHDA and CDR2 SQIVND come from the germline V gene (reference sequence). This CDR3 reads CASSMYADSNQPQHF. For the CDR3, the DNA is TGTGCCAGTAGTATGTACGCAGATAGCAATCAGCCCCAGCATTTT.

As regards this clone: The junction departs from germline at one end; a sequencing error may be responsible. The chain links TRBV7-7 to TRBJ2-5; D is possibly TRBD2 (6 bases). The germline V gene encodes CDR1 SSHAT and CDR2 FNYEAQ (reference sequence). The CDR3 has 13 amino acids. The CDR3 protein is CASSLERAEPQYF. The CDR3, as DNA: TGTGCTAGCAGCTTAGAGCGGGCGGAGCCCCAGTACTTC.

The V and J genes are TRBV2 and TRBJ2-1, with TRBD1 matching 7 bases. The CDR3 has 13 amino acids. Germline V gene sequence: CDR1 SNHLY, CDR2 FYNNEI. V lost 6 bases, J lost 4 bases, and 3 bases stayed unmatched. The CDR3 loop reads CASRRTGYNEQFF. For the CDR3, the DNA is TGTGCCAGCAGGAGGACAGGTTACAATGAGCAGTTCTTC.

This clone has just a few counts. V usage is TRBV30 and J usage is TRBJ2-1; 11 bases align to TRBD2. The germline gives CDR1 GTSNPN, CDR2 SVGIG (reference sequence). Trimming removed 4 bases from V and 10 bases from J; junction bases left unmatched: 6. The CDR3 loop spans 13 amino acids. CDR3 DNA: TGTGCCTGGAATAGCGGGAGGGCCCGGGAGCAGTTCTTC. It encodes CAWNSGRAREQFF.

Points on this clone: The junction does not match germline at one end; this may be a read error. The rearrangement links TRBV7-2 to TRBJ1-1; D might be TRBD1 (5 bases). This CDR3 has 13 residues. Germline-derived CDR1 and CDR2 are SGHTA and FQGNSA. In DNA, the CDR3 is TGTGCCAGCAACTTACTATGGGGGGTTGAAGCTTTCTTT. This translates into CASNLLWGVEAFF.

The chain has TRBV7-2 and TRBJ2-3; 9 bases are a match to TRBD2. The CDR3 has 15 residues. V was clipped by 5 bases and J by 2 bases; unmatched bases: 5. From germline, CDR1 is SGHTA and CDR2 FQGNSA. The CDR3 region has the DNA TGTGCCAGCAGCCCCAGACTAGCGGACACAGATACGCAGTATTTT. Protein: CASSPRLADTDTQYF.

The rearrangement uses TRBV19 and TRBJ1-1, with 8 nucleotides matching TRBD1. The CDR3 extends over 15 amino acids. In germline, CDR1 is LNHDA, CDR2 SQIVND (reference sequence). Trimming at V came to 7 bases and at J to 1 base, leaving 8 bases not matched to a gene. The CDR3, as DNA: TGTGCCAGTATCAAGGACAGGGCGAGGAACACTGAAGCTTTCTTT. This codes for CASIKDRARNTEAFF.